What follows are 12 T cell receptor beta chains derived from one specimen sequenced in a study of breast tumors, draining lymph nodes, adjacent tissues. TCRdb reanalysed the multiplex PCR reads using MiXCR and keeps one entry per CDR3 protein. Among more than 85,000 distinct CDR3 sequences, over 20% were seen once, and the ten largest hold around 1.3%. The lymph nodes were axillary draining lymph nodes from breast cancer patients. Specimen: axillary lymph node tissue. Every receptor here comes from a female donor with breast cancer. Some clones in this sample may be carry-over from other donors' samples.

Note on this clonotype: This could be a read error, since a much larger clone is one nucleotide away. The rearrangement joins TRBV9 to TRBJ2-2, with a tentative D call TRBD1 (5 bases). The V and J ends lost 0 bases and 3 bases respectively, with 12 bases between them. CDR1 is SGDLS and CDR2 is YYNGEE in the germline V gene. The CDR3 is 16 amino acids. In DNA, the CDR3 is TGTGCCAGCAGCGTAGGTCACAGGAGAGACACCGGGGAGCTGTTTTTT. Encoded protein: CASSVGHRRDTGELFF. Drawing the rest from reference TRBV9 and TRBJ2-2, the complete variable domain is DSGVTQTPKHLITATGQRVTLRCSPRSGDLSVYWYQQSLDQGLQFLIQYYNGEERAKGNILERFSAQQFPDLHSELNLSSLELGDSALYFCASSVGHRRDTGELFFGEGSRLTVL.

This clonotype was found many times. This chain uses TRBV7-9 with TRBJ2-7; D may be TRBD1 (6 bases). Germline CDR1 and CDR2: SEHNR and FQNEAQ (reference sequence). There are 13 residues in the CDR3. V lost 3 bases to trimming and J lost 3 bases, with 9 bases between them. The CDR3 DNA is TGTGCCAGCAGCTTTACAGGGAACTACGAGCAGTACTTC. Residues: CASSFTGNYEQYF.

On this clonotype: Since a much larger clone is just one base distant, this may be a read error. The chain is built from TRBV6-7 and TRBJ2-1; 7 bases match TRBD2. TRBV6-7 is recorded as an ORF, its role being uncertain. The CDR3 is made up of 15 amino acids. The CDR3 loop is CASSHKRDDYNEQLF. DNA of the CDR3: TGTGCCAGCAGTCACAAGCGGGACGACTACAATGAGCAGCTCTTC.

A remark on this clonotype: This may arise from a read error, as a much more abundant clone is one base away. The chain couples TRBV5-1 to TRBJ2-5; either TRBD1 or TRBD2 may fit D (5 bases each). The CDR3 contains 18 residues. Looked up from germline, CDR1 is SGHRS and CDR2 is YFSETQ. Trimming cost V 3 bases and J 5 bases, with 26 bases left between them. The CDR3 protein is CASSYHADILGPRETQYF. In DNA, the CDR3 is TGCGCCAGCAGCTACCACGCTGATATATTGGGACCCCGGGAGACCCAGTACTTC.

This clonotype was seen ten or more times. This chain connects TRBV19 to TRBJ2-1, with 10 nucleotides matching TRBD1. Germline V gene data show CDR1 as LNHDA and CDR2 as SQIVND (reference sequence). The CDR3 length is 17 residues. Trimming cost V 5 bases and J 5 bases; bases outside gene matches: 12. The CDR3 DNA sequence: TGTGCCAGTAGTCCTCGGACAGGGGGTTCTGTGGACAATGAGCAGTTCTTC. Its protein product is CASSPRTGGSVDNEQFF.

This clonotype occurred many times. The V and J genes are TRBV9 and TRBJ2-1; D is perhaps TRBD1 (6 bases). The V end lost 5 bases, the J end lost 2 bases, and 14 bases lay between the germline ends. The CDR3 contains 15 residues. CDR1 and CDR2 (germline): SGDLS, YYNGEE. CDR3 residues: CASSATGHPYNEQFF. DNA of the CDR3: TGTGCCAGCAGTGCTACGGGACATCCCTACAATGAGCAGTTCTTC.

The table lists this clonotype with a count of one. This may be a read error: a much more frequent sequence differs by one nucleotide. This rearrangement joins TRBV12-5 to TRBJ2-1, with 11 bases lining up with TRBD2. Germline CDR1 LGHNT, CDR2 FRNRAP. This CDR3 is 20 amino acids long. The CDR3 protein is CASGPDPEGKTSGGRQERFF. In DNA form, the CDR3 reads TGTGCTAGTGGTCCGGACCCCGAGGGGAAAACTAGCGGGGGTCGCCAAGAGCGGTTCTTC.

This clonotype occurred many times. The V call is TRBV7-2, the J call TRBJ2-1; 7 bases are shared with TRBD1. V was pared by 5 bases and J by 5 bases, with 6 bases of the junction left unmatched. CDR1 SGHTA and CDR2 FQGNSA come from the germline V gene. CDR3 length: 14 amino acids. CDR3 DNA: TGTGCCAGCAGCCTATGGACAGGAGACAATGAGCAGTTCTTC. It specifies CASSLWTGDNEQFF.

This chain links TRBV5-4 with TRBJ2-5, with 9 bases that match TRBD1. J lost 4 bases, V lost 4 bases, and 11 bases had no gene match. Germline loops: CDR1 SGHNT, CDR2 YYREEE (reference sequence). CDR3 length: 16 amino acids. DNA for the CDR3: TGTGCCAGCAGCCCCCCCCCGGGACAGGGTGGAGAGACCCAGTACTTC. Amino acids: CASSPPPGQGGETQYF. The complete variable domain, with remaining parts taken from reference TRBV5-4 and TRBJ2-5, reads ETGVTQSPTHLIKTRGQQVTLRCSSQSGHNTVSWYQQALGQGPQFIFQYYREEENGRGNFPPRFSGLQFPNYSSELNVNALELDDSALYLCASSPPPGQGGETQYFGPGTRLLVL.

J is TRBJ2-3 and V is TRBV28, with D unresolved. V lost 1 base and J 8 bases, leaving 7 bases between the germline ends. The CDR3 consists of 12 residues. Germline V CDR1 and CDR2: MDHEN, SYDVKM. CDR3 loop: CASSLYARTQYF. As DNA, the CDR3 is TGTGCCAGCAGTTTATACGCCCGTACGCAGTATTTT.

Concerning this clonotype itself: Likely a read error: the CDR3 ends without its conserved phenylalanine or tryptophan. V gene TRBV5-6 combines with J gene TRBJ1-5, with no clear D. CDR3 length: 11 residues. Germline V gene data show CDR1 as SGHDT and CDR2 as YYEEEE. The CDR3 spells CASLSSQPQHS. The CDR3 DNA sequence: TGTGCCAGCCTTAGCAGTCAGCCCCAGCATTCT.

This clonotype was detected many times. The V and J genes are TRBV15 and TRBJ2-5; 11 positions agree with TRBD1. The length of the CDR3 is 15 residues. Germline CDR1 and CDR2: LNHNV and YYDKDF (reference sequence). Losses at the gene ends were 5 bases for V and 5 bases for J; bases not matched to a gene: 7. CDR3 in amino acids: CATSAGQGVWETQYF. The CDR3 DNA is TGTGCCACCAGCGCGGGACAGGGGGTATGGGAGACCCAGTACTTC. Full variable domain (outside the CDR3, taken from reference TRBV15 and TRBJ2-5): DAMVIQNPRYQVTQFGKPVTLSCSQTLNHNVMYWYQQKSSQAPKLLFHYYDKDFNNEADTPDNFQSRRPNTSFCFLDIRSPGLGDTAMYLCATSAGQGVWETQYFGPGTRLLVL.